Sequencing of this T cell receptor beta chain was carried out in a study of identical twins. Regarding the study as a whole: The analysis was cross-sectional rather than longitudinal within donors.

A template switching step contributed a universal primer site, while unique molecular identifiers were present in the cDNA. Via MiXCR, TCRdb re-called the 5' RACE reads, giving one row per CDR3 protein. The sample lists approximately 230,000 distinct CDR3 sequences, more than 12% occurring once. The CDR3 has 14 residues. V shed 6 bases and J shed 3 bases, with 15 bases lying between them. Per the germline V gene, CDR1 is DFQATT and CDR2 is SNEGSKA (reference sequence). In its sample, this clonotype was seen a few times. The antigen is not known. Sample: memory (CD45RO+) T cells sorted from blood. This sequence was found in a woman aged 18-29 years in good health. The chain recombines TRBV20-1 with TRBJ1-3, with D tentatively TRBD1 (5 bases). The chain's CDR3 is CSALDTSFGNTIYF. CDR3 DNA: TGCAGTGCATTGGACACCTCGTTTGGAAACACCATATATTTT.